This passage covers 25 T cell receptor beta chains from one sample sequenced in a study of spatial heterogeneity in lung cancer. Noted time point: sample taken at primary tumor resection. Whole RNA obtained from tumor, nontumor lung or frozen PBMC underwent sequencing without sorting. Via MiXCR, TCRdb re-called the 5' RACE reads, giving one row per CDR3 protein. The table shows under 6,000 distinct CDR3 sequences, with approximately 30% occurring only once. The source was PBMCs, collected at surgery. These TCRs come from a male donor with early-stage non-small cell lung cancer.

In this sample, this clonotype is medium-sized (0.01 to 0.1%). The genes are TRBV20-1 and TRBJ2-7; 7 nucleotides align to TRBD2. CDR3 size: 13 residues. Per the germline V gene, CDR1 is DFQATT and CDR2 is SNEGSKA (reference sequence). Losses at the gene ends were 6 bases for V and 2 bases for J; bases not matched to a gene: 7. CDR3: CSARWGGTYEQYF. The DNA for the CDR3 is TGCAGTGCCCGGTGGGGGGGGACCTACGAGCAGTACTTC.

J is TRBJ2-2 and V is TRBV5-6, with 7 bases aligning to TRBD2. The trim removed 4 bases at V and 1 base at J, leaving 10 bases unmatched. Germline V gives CDR1 SGHDT, CDR2 YYEEEE. CDR3 length equals 17 residues. The CDR3 DNA reads as TGTGCCAGCAGCCCCGAGGGCGCGGGGGTGAACACCGGGGAGCTGTTTTTT. The encoded protein is CASSPEGAGVNTGELFF.

By frequency in the sample, this clonotype is medium-sized. The V call is TRBV28, the J call TRBJ2-3, with D tentatively TRBD1 or TRBD2 (5 bases each). V gave up 3 bases and J gave up 1 base, with 11 bases separating them. Germline V gives CDR1 MDHEN, CDR2 SYDVKM. The CDR3 sequence is 15 residues long. The CDR3 DNA is TGTGCCAGCAGTTTTGGGGGTCCCGGCACAGATACGCAGTATTTT. This sequence encodes CASSFGGPGTDTQYF.

This clonotype occurred a few times. This rearrangement joins TRBV18 to TRBJ2-7, with 7 bases that match TRBD1. V was clipped by 3 bases and J by 5 bases; unmatched bases: 4. The germline V gene encodes CDR1 KGHSH and CDR2 LQKENI. The length of the CDR3 is 13 residues. The CDR3 loop reads CASSPTGRHEQYF. The CDR3 nucleotides read TGTGCCAGCTCACCGACAGGGCGTCACGAGCAGTACTTC.

The chain combines TRBV11-2 with TRBJ2-6; 7 nucleotides agree with TRBD2. The V and J ends lost 5 bases and 1 base, in that order; junction bases with no gene match: 14. Germline values: CDR1 SGHAT, CDR2 FQNNGV. The CDR3 has 19 amino acids. The CDR3 is CASSPWGGDGKSGANVLTF. The CDR3 DNA reads TGTGCCAGCAGCCCGTGGGGAGGGGACGGGAAATCTGGGGCCAACGTCCTGACTTTC.

This clonotype was found many times. The rearrangement joins TRBV5-6 to TRBJ1-1, with TRBD1 identical over 9 bases. Germline V gene lookup returns CDR1 SGHDT and CDR2 YYEEEE. The CDR3 consists of 14 residues. Losses at the gene ends were 6 bases for V and 5 bases for J; bases not matched to a gene: 8. The CDR3 reads CASKTGTGTTEAFF. The CDR3, as DNA: TGTGCCAGCAAGACCGGGACAGGGACGACTGAAGCTTTCTTT.

By its share, this clonotype is medium-sized. The CDR3 reads CASSPAKRYEQYF. DNA of the CDR3: TGTGCCAGCTCACCCGCTAAGCGCTACGAGCAGTACTTC. The V gene is TRBV18, the J gene TRBJ2-7; D not certain. Trimming pared 3 bases from V and 3 bases from J, leaving 9 bases between. The CDR3 is made up of 13 amino acids. Looked up from germline, CDR1 is KGHSH and CDR2 is LQKENI. Drawing the rest from reference TRBV18 and TRBJ2-7, the complete variable domain is NAGVMQNPRHLVRRRGQEARLRCSPMKGHSHVYWYRQLPEEGLKFMVYLQKENIIDESGMPKERFSAEFPKEGPSILRIQQVVRGDSAAYFCASSPAKRYEQYFGPGTRLTVT.

This clonotype is judged medium-sized. The chain links TRBV9 to TRBJ2-1; D is perhaps TRBD1 (7 bases). V lost 0 bases and J lost 7, with 14 bases in between. Germline CDR1 is SGDLS and CDR2 is YYNGEE. The CDR3 runs to 15 residues. The CDR3 reads CASSVGRRGDNEQFF. The CDR3 DNA is TGTGCCAGCAGCGTAGGTCGCAGGGGGGATAATGAGCAGTTCTTC.

This clonotype was recorded a few times. V gene TRBV28 combines with J gene TRBJ2-1, with a tentative D call TRBD2 (5 bases). The V end was cut by 1 base, the J end by 2 bases, with 9 bases between. The CDR3 covers 15 residues. CDR1 is MDHEN and CDR2 is SYDVKM in the germline V gene. This chain's CDR3 is CASSLYPEAYNEQFF. As DNA, the CDR3 is TGTGCCAGCAGTTTATACCCGGAGGCCTACAATGAGCAGTTCTTC.

This clonotype is medium-sized within its sample. The chain is built from TRBV28 and TRBJ1-5, with D possibly TRBD1 on 5 matching bases. CDR1 and CDR2 (germline): MDHEN, SYDVKM. V was cut by 6 bases and J by 4 bases, with 16 bases left in between. This CDR3 is 15 amino acids long. As DNA, the CDR3 is TGTGCCAGCAGCTCCCGGGACCTCAGGAATCAGCCCCAGCATTTT. Protein product: CASSSRDLRNQPQHF.

Ten or more counts support this clonotype. This chain uses TRBV20-1 with TRBJ2-7, with 8 nucleotides matching TRBD2. The CDR3 has 14 amino acids. V lost 6 bases and J lost 5; bases outside the gene matches: 12. Germline V CDR1 and CDR2: DFQATT, SNEGSKA (reference sequence). CDR3 in DNA: TGCAGTGCCCGGCTCGAAGCGGGGGCCGACGAGCAGTACTTC. Its translation: CSARLEAGADEQYF.

Comment on this clonotype: One end of the junction varies from germline; a read error may be responsible. J is TRBJ2-5 and V is TRBV12-3 or TRBV12-4; D gene unclear. The CDR3 totals 12 residues. DNA for the CDR3: TGTGCCAGCAGTTCGGACCAAGGGACCCAGTACTTC. It encodes CASSSDQGTQYF.

This clonotype was observed a few times. The V gene is TRBV4-3, the J gene TRBJ1-1; the D gene is possibly TRBD1 (6 bases). The germline V gene has CDR1 LGHNA and CDR2 YSLEER. The CDR3 extends over 15 amino acids. V was shortened by 0 bases and J by 2 bases, with 10 bases between the two germline ends. In nucleotides, the CDR3 is TGCGCCAGCAGCCAAGATCTGGACAGTAACACTGAAGCTTTCTTT. Encoded protein: CASSQDLDSNTEAFF.

This clonotype is categorized as medium-sized (0.01 to 0.1%). The chain couples TRBV10-3 to TRBJ1-2, with D maybe TRBD1 (5 bases). Trimming took off 10 bases at V and 10 bases at J, with 16 bases between the two ends. This CDR3 region has 11 residues. Looked up from germline, CDR1 is ENHRY and CDR2 is SYGVKD. The CDR3 loop is CATSLQEDYTF. CDR3 in DNA: TGTGCCACCTCCCTACAGGAAGACTACACCTTC.

The V and J genes are TRBV6-6 and TRBJ2-5; a possible D gene is TRBD2 (5 bases). The germline CDR1 and CDR2 sequences are MNHNY and SVGAGI (reference sequence). V was shortened by 2 bases and J by 7 bases, with 11 bases between the two germline ends. The CDR3 runs 13 residues. The CDR3 DNA follows: TGTGCCAGCAGTTACGTCCGCGAGGGGACCCAGTACTTC. Amino acids: CASSYVREGTQYF.

By sample share, this clonotype is medium-sized. The V gene is TRBV20-1, the J gene TRBJ1-5; D perhaps matches TRBD1 (5 bases). Trimming shortened V by 6 bases and J by 8 bases, and 17 bases separated the two germline ends. Per germline, CDR1 DFQATT and CDR2 SNEGSKA (reference sequence). This CDR3 has 13 amino acids. The CDR3 sequence: CSASLAGVKPQHF. CDR3 bases: TGCAGTGCCAGCCTGGCGGGGGTGAAGCCCCAGCATTTT.

The rearrangement links TRBV12-3 or TRBV12-4 to TRBJ2-5; D is tentatively TRBD1 or TRBD2 (5 bases each). This CDR3 contains 13 residues. The V and J ends lost 6 bases and 2 bases respectively, with 10 bases between them. CDR3 bases: TGTGCCAGCAGGTCCGGGGCGCAAGAGACCCAGTACTTC. This translates into CASRSGAQETQYF.

By frequency in the sample, this clonotype is medium-sized (0.01 to 0.1%). The J gene is TRBJ1-2, the V gene TRBV5-6, with a possible D match to TRBD1 (6 bases). The CDR3 extends over 14 amino acids. Germline CDR1 SGHDT, CDR2 YYEEEE. With 7 bases removed from V and 4 bases from J, the gap between germline ends came to 17 bases. The CDR3 region has the DNA TGTGCCAGCGTCGGACAGCAGAGGGGCTATGGCTACACCTTC. Protein sequence: CASVGQQRGYGYTF. Full variable domain (rest looked up from reference TRBV5-6 and TRBJ1-2): DAGVTQSPTHLIKTRGQQVTLRCSPKSGHDTVSWYQQALGQGPQFIFQYYEEEERQRGNFPDRFSGHQFPNYSSELNVNALLLGDSALYLCASVGQQRGYGYTFGSGTRLTVV.

In its sample, this clonotype is medium-sized. The chain has TRBV20-1 and TRBJ2-7, with TRBD1 matching over 8 bases. CDR3 length: 17 residues. Germline V gene data show CDR1 as DFQATT and CDR2 as SNEGSKA (reference sequence). J was trimmed by 0 bases and V by 0 bases; bases with no gene match: 10. The CDR3 loop is CSARDYSRQGSSYEQYF. The CDR3 coding sequence is TGCAGTGCTAGAGATTACTCCAGACAGGGGAGCTCCTACGAGCAGTACTTC.

The chain combines TRBV7-2 with TRBJ1-4; no firm D call. Trimming removed 0 bases from V and 4 bases from J, with 12 bases in between. The CDR3 loop spans 16 amino acids. Germline assignment: CDR1 SGHTA and CDR2 FQGNSA. The CDR3 loop reads CASSLAGSQSNEKLFF. The CDR3 region has the DNA TGTGCCAGCAGCTTAGCGGGGTCGCAGAGTAATGAAAAACTGTTTTTT. Variable domain in full (rest from reference TRBV7-2 and TRBJ1-4): GAGVSQSPSNKVTEKGKDVELRCDPISGHTALYWYRQSLGQGLEFLIYFQGNSAPDKSGLPSDRFSAERTGGSVSTLTIQRTQQEDSAVYLCASSLAGSQSNEKLFFGSGTQLSVL.

This clonotype is medium-sized by share. The chain couples TRBV28 to TRBJ2-1; no reliable D call. The CDR3 extends over 13 amino acids. Trimming took off 5 bases at V and 0 bases at J, with 5 bases between the two ends. The germline V gene encodes CDR1 MDHEN and CDR2 SYDVKM. The CDR3 DNA reads as TGTGCCAGCAGTCAGGACTCCTACAATGAGCAGTTCTTC. This codes for CASSQDSYNEQFF. Full variable domain (outside the CDR3, taken from reference TRBV28 and TRBJ2-1): DVKVTQSSRYLVKRTGEKVFLECVQDMDHENMFWYRQDPGLGLRLIYFSYDVKMKEKGDIPEGYSVSREKKERFSLILESASTNQTSMYLCASSQDSYNEQFFGPGTRLTVL.

This clonotype was seen at least ten times. The rearrangement links TRBV28 to TRBJ1-5; no reliable D call. V was clipped by 5 bases and J by 6 bases, with 5 bases between them. Germline loops: CDR1 MDHEN, CDR2 SYDVKM. The CDR3 covers 11 residues. The DNA for the CDR3 is TGTGCCAGCAGTCTAAGTCAGCCCCAGCATTTT. This sequence encodes CASSLSQPQHF.

This clonotype was counted between two and nine times. The V gene is TRBV7-2, the J gene TRBJ2-7, with D possibly matching TRBD1 (6 bases). There are 15 residues in the CDR3. V was cut by 5 bases and J by 4 bases, with 18 bases left in between. CDR1 and CDR2 from the germline V gene are SGHTA and FQGNSA. CDR3 bases: TGTGCCAGCAGCGAAAGTCCTATTCAGGGGTACGAGCAGTACTTC. The encoded protein is CASSESPIQGYEQYF.

This clonotype has only one observation. It may be a read error: a sequence one base away is much more abundant. The genes are TRBV27 and TRBJ2-7, with D unresolved. Looked up from germline, CDR1 is MNHEY and CDR2 is SMNVEV (reference sequence). The CDR3 consists of 11 residues. The CDR3 protein is CASRSLYEQYF. The CDR3, as DNA: TGTGCCAGCAGATCCCTCTACGAACAGTACTTC.

Details on this clonotype: One junction end disagrees with the germline gene, perhaps due to a read error. V usage is TRBV4-3 and J usage is TRBJ2-5; 7 nucleotides line up with TRBD2. CDR1 and CDR2 (germline): LGHNA, YSLEER. The CDR3 runs to 15 residues. CDR3 sequence reads: CASSQEALAEGTQCF. Here the CDR3 DNA reads TGCGCCAGCAGCCAAGAGGCCCTAGCGGAGGGGACCCAGTGCTTC.